This TCR beta chain was retrieved from a study of T cell responses to AZD1222 COVID-19 vaccine. General study results and limits: Researchers report vaccine-associated CD4 TCRs spanning spike, with dominance at 160-218 and 743-854. Nearly half of spike-specific TCRs reportedly go after variant regions that carry no mutations. Repertoires in all cases were sampled only once the peak T cell response had passed.

Pooled samples include second doses given at about 4 or 12 weeks. Here immunoSEQ multiplex PCR was the method, and the copy in TCRdb shows in-frame clones only, minus some. The sample gives approximately 140,000 clones, about 90% of which show up once; 1.6% is in the top ten. In the case of this clone: The antigen is undetermined.

CDR1 is LGHNA and CDR2 is YSLEER in the germline V gene. Trimming took 0 bases from V and 11 from J, leaving 11 bases between them. This CDR3 contains 13 residues. Here the sequenced sample was peripheral blood, taken 28 days after the second AZD1222 dose. This clonotype originated in an adult who received the AZD1222 COVID-19 vaccine. This chain joins TRBV4-3 and TRBJ1-5; no definite D call. This CDR3 is CASSQDAGLSQHF. In DNA, the CDR3 is TGCGCCAGCAGCCAAGACGCCGGTTTGTCCCAGCATTTT.